The 31 T cell receptor beta chains in this list originate from one sample, sequenced in a study of PD-L1 blockade in urothelial cancer. Clones were read by immunoSEQ multiplex PCR, and TCRdb kept only the in-frame ones, dropping some. This sample has about 66,000 clones, with approximately 91% found just once. Described time point: peripheral blood 6 weeks after treatment start. The sequenced sample was PBMCs, obtained around atezolizumab (anti-PD-L1) treatment. The receptors derive from a man between 60 and 75 years old with urothelial cancer.

The chain has TRBV6-4 and TRBJ1-2; the D gene is possibly TRBD1 (6 bases). Germline V gene data show CDR1 as MRHNA and CDR2 as SNTAGT. V was cut by 4 bases and J by 4 bases, with 13 bases left in between. The CDR3 covers 14 residues. This chain's CDR3 is CASSVNGRGYGYTF. The CDR3 coding sequence is TGTGCCAGCAGTGTGAATGGCAGGGGCTATGGCTACACCTTC.

The chain joins TRBV30 to TRBJ1-4, with D tentatively TRBD1 (5 bases). The CDR3 has 12 residues. The V end was cut by 0 bases, the J end by 8 bases, with 7 bases between. Germline CDR1 and CDR2: GTSNPN and SVGIG (reference sequence). The CDR3 loop reads CAWSVRGEKLFF. DNA for the CDR3: TGTGCCTGGAGTGTACGGGGGGAAAAACTGTTTTTT.

The chain links TRBV2 to TRBJ1-5; unclear D gene. Germline-derived CDR1 and CDR2 are SNHLY and FYNNEI. The CDR3 runs to 13 residues. Trimming left V 3 bases short and J 6 bases short, with 9 bases between. The CDR3 loop reads CASSDERIQPQHF. The DNA for the CDR3 is TGTGCCAGCAGTGATGAGAGGATTCAGCCCCAGCATTTT.

The rearrangement uses TRBV7-9 and TRBJ2-7; D call uncertain. This CDR3 has 13 residues. V lost 4 bases and J lost 6, with 13 bases in between. Germline V gives CDR1 SEHNR, CDR2 FQNEAQ (reference sequence). Here the CDR3 DNA reads TGTGCCAGCAGCTCCACCCAGGCCACCGAGCAGTACTTC. Encoded protein: CASSSTQATEQYF.

V is TRBV11-2 and J is TRBJ2-7; possibly TRBD1 for D (5 bases). The CDR3 has 13 residues. Germline V gene lookup returns CDR1 SGHAT and CDR2 FQNNGV. The germline V and J ends were trimmed by 1 base and 6 bases, with 10 bases remaining between them. CDR3 sequence reads: CASSLGTNGEQYF. CDR3 DNA: TGTGCCAGCAGCTTAGGGACAAATGGCGAGCAGTACTTC.

This chain connects TRBV15 to TRBJ1-1; a possible D gene is TRBD1 (5 bases). The CDR3 is 13 amino acids. From germline, CDR1 is LNHNV and CDR2 YYDKDF (reference sequence). Trimming removed 4 bases from V and 8 bases from J, with 14 bases in between. The CDR3 loop is CATSTLRVDEAFF. CDR3 in DNA: TGTGCCACCAGCACCCTCAGGGTAGACGAAGCTTTCTTT.

The V call is TRBV5-8, the J call TRBJ1-4; 9 nucleotides line up with TRBD1. The CDR3 contains 16 residues. CDR1 is SGHTS and CDR2 is YDEGEE in the germline V gene. Trimming cost V 0 bases and J 5 bases; bases outside gene matches: 5. The CDR3 spells CASSLAGDRANEKLFF. CDR3 bases: TGTGCCAGCAGCTTGGCTGGGGACAGGGCAAATGAAAAACTGTTTTTT.

The rearrangement uses TRBV18 and TRBJ1-1; TRBD1 is a possible D gene (5 bases). CDR1 and CDR2 (germline): KGHSH, LQKENI. The CDR3 has 14 residues. V dropped 4 bases and J dropped 1 base, with 10 bases sitting between them. The CDR3 here is CASSQDRSNTEAFF. In DNA, the CDR3 is TGTGCCAGCTCACAAGACAGATCGAACACTGAAGCTTTCTTT.

This chain joins TRBV10-3 and TRBJ2-1; TRBD2 matches 7 bases. CDR3 length: 16 amino acids. The V gene's germline CDR1 is ENHRY and CDR2 SYGVKD. The V and J ends lost 3 bases and 7 bases, in that order; junction bases with no gene match: 12. Here the CDR3 DNA reads TGTGCCATCAGTGACGGCGGGAGCCAAAGGAGGAATGAGCAGTTCTTC. It specifies CAISDGGSQRRNEQFF.

This chain links TRBV12-5 with TRBJ1-4; no reliable D call. Looked up from germline, CDR1 is LGHNT and CDR2 is FRNRAP. CDR3 size: 16 residues. Trimming removed 2 bases from V and 0 bases from J, with 10 bases in between. DNA for the CDR3: TGTGCTAGTGGTTTGTGGCTCCATGCAACTAATGAAAAACTGTTTTTT. It translates to CASGLWLHATNEKLFF.

The chain links TRBV11-3 to TRBJ2-2; D is unclear. V was trimmed by 2 bases and J by 0 bases, leaving 10 bases between them. The CDR3 runs 16 residues. Germline V gene data show CDR1 as SGHNT and CDR2 as YENEEA. The CDR3, as DNA: TGTGCCAGCAGCTTAAGACAAGCCTCGAACACCGGGGAGCTGTTTTTT. Residues: CASSLRQASNTGELFF.

This CDR3 reads CASSPFGQNGGPRGELFF. The CDR3 DNA is TGTGCCAGCAGCCCCTTTGGACAGAACGGTGGTCCTCGAGGGGAGCTGTTTTTT. This sequence joins TRBV7-9 and TRBJ2-2, with D tentatively TRBD1 (6 bases). Trimming shortened V by 5 bases and J by 8 bases, and 27 bases separated the two germline ends. Germline CDR1 reads SEHNR; CDR2 reads FQNEAQ (reference sequence). This CDR3 is 18 amino acids long.

J is TRBJ2-5 and V is TRBV6-6, with 8 bases that match TRBD2. In germline, CDR1 is MNHNY, CDR2 SVGAGI (reference sequence). This CDR3 contains 16 residues. The J segment lost 5 bases and the V segment lost 7 bases, leaving 15 bases of the junction unmatched. The DNA for the CDR3 is TGTGCCAGCAAAGGAGGGAGCGGGAGTATCGTGGAGACCCAGTACTTC. Its translation is CASKGGSGSIVETQYF.

As DNA, the CDR3 is TGTGCCAGTAGTATGTGGGGAGGCCCTAATCAGCCCCAGCATTTT. It codes for CASSMWGGPNQPQHF. The rearrangement uses TRBV19 and TRBJ1-5; D call uncertain. CDR3 size: 15 residues. V gave up 3 bases and J gave up 4 bases, with 13 bases separating them. In germline, CDR1 is LNHDA, CDR2 SQIVND (reference sequence).

V usage is TRBV9 and J usage is TRBJ2-3; tentative D call: TRBD1 (7 bases). Per germline, CDR1 SGDLS and CDR2 YYNGEE. The CDR3 spans 20 residues. Trimming stripped 0 bases from V and 4 bases from J, with 27 bases between. For the CDR3, the DNA is TGTGCCAGCAGCGTAGCTGGAGGGGGCGTGACCTCGCCACGGGCAGATACGCAGTATTTT. It codes for CASSVAGGGVTSPRADTQYF. The variable domain in full, completed from reference TRBV9 and TRBJ2-3, reads DSGVTQTPKHLITATGQRVTLRCSPRSGDLSVYWYQQSLDQGLQFLIQYYNGEERAKGNILERFSAQQFPDLHSELNLSSLELGDSALYFCASSVAGGGVTSPRADTQYFGPGTRLTVL.

V gene TRBV5-1 combines with J gene TRBJ2-5; no clear D. Trimming removed 3 bases at V and 5 bases at J, with 14 bases between. This CDR3 is 14 amino acids long. CDR1 and CDR2 from the germline V gene are SGHRS and YFSETQ. The CDR3 DNA reads TGCGCCAGCAGCTCGACTCCTCCCGGGGAGACCCAGTACTTC. The encoded protein is CASSSTPPGETQYF.

The chain recombines TRBV28 with TRBJ2-7, with 8 bases lining up with TRBD1. J lost 9 bases, V lost 6 bases, and 10 bases had no gene match. The CDR3 covers 13 residues. CDR1 is MDHEN, CDR2 SYDVKM, per germline. The CDR3 bases are TGTGCCAGCAGGGTGGACAGGGTAGGAGGGCAGTACTTC. This codes for CASRVDRVGGQYF.

The genes are TRBV20-1 and TRBJ2-5; D not resolved. Trimming stripped 5 bases from V and 2 bases from J, with 6 bases between. Per the germline V gene, CDR1 is DFQATT and CDR2 is SNEGSKA (reference sequence). This CDR3 region has 11 residues. The CDR3 reads CSAQEQETQYF. In nucleotides, the CDR3 is TGCAGTGCTCAGGAACAAGAGACCCAGTACTTC.

The chain has TRBV15 and TRBJ2-1, with D unresolved. Germline CDR1 is LNHNV and CDR2 is YYDKDF (reference sequence). This CDR3 has 16 residues. V lost 0 bases to trimming and J lost 0 bases, with 9 bases between them. CDR3 DNA: TGTGCCACCAGCAGAGATCCCACGAGCTCCTACAATGAGCAGTTCTTC. Its translation is CATSRDPTSSYNEQFF. The full variable domain, with the rest looked up from reference TRBV15 and TRBJ2-1, is DAMVIQNPRYQVTQFGKPVTLSCSQTLNHNVMYWYQQKSSQAPKLLFHYYDKDFNNEADTPDNFQSRRPNTSFCFLDIRSPGLGDTAMYLCATSRDPTSSYNEQFFGPGTRLTVL.

The CDR3 nucleotides read TGTGCCATCCTCTTCCAAAAGTCCCGGGACAGGGTTGTCGGGGAGCTGTTTTTT. It translates to CAILFQKSRDRVVGELFF. This chain uses TRBV21-1 with TRBJ2-2; TRBD1, as called in the table, went unchecked against the DNA. TRBV21-1 is designated a pseudogene. The CDR3 extends over 18 amino acids.

The genes are TRBV6-6 and TRBJ2-7, with D possibly TRBD1 on 6 matching bases. CDR3 size: 16 residues. Per germline, CDR1 MNHNY and CDR2 SVGAGI (reference sequence). Trimming took off 4 bases at V and 5 bases at J, with 21 bases between the two ends. CDR3 bases: TGTGCCAGCAGTTCAACTTCCGGGACATTGGTAAACGAGCAGTACTTC. Its translation: CASSSTSGTLVNEQYF.

The chain combines TRBV7-8 with TRBJ2-1; D ambiguous. Per the germline V gene, CDR1 is SGHVS and CDR2 is FQNEAQ. Trimming took 5 bases from V and 1 from J, leaving 15 bases between them. The CDR3 covers 16 residues. The CDR3 nucleotides read TGTGCCAGCAGCCCCAGCCGAGGTAAGTCCTACAATGAGCAGTTCTTC. As protein: CASSPSRGKSYNEQFF. The variable domain in full, completed from reference TRBV7-8 and TRBJ2-1, reads GAGVSQSPRYKVAKRGQDVALRCDPISGHVSLFWYQQALGQGPEFLTYFQNEAQLDKSGLPSDRFFAERPEGSVSTLKIQRTQQEDSAVYLCASSPSRGKSYNEQFFGPGTRLTVL.

The chain is built from TRBV10-2 and TRBJ2-1; D is unresolved. The CDR3 spans 11 residues. Germline assignment: CDR1 WSHSY and CDR2 SAAADI. Trimming cost V 3 bases and J 13 bases, with 10 bases left between them. CDR3 DNA sequence: TGCGCCAGCAGTGAAGTGGAGAATCAGTTCTTC. Its translation: CASSEVENQFF.

CDR3 bases: TGTGCCAGCAGCACCCCAGGACAGGGGCGAGAGCAGTACTTC. Protein product: CASSTPGQGREQYF. V and J are TRBV5-4 and TRBJ2-7; 9 bases are a match to TRBD1. The CDR3 sequence is 14 residues long. Germline loops: CDR1 SGHNT, CDR2 YYREEE (reference sequence). Unmatched junction bases numbered 9, after V lost 4 bases and J lost 7 bases. The whole variable domain, filled in from reference TRBV5-4 and TRBJ2-7, reads ETGVTQSPTHLIKTRGQQVTLRCSSQSGHNTVSWYQQALGQGPQFIFQYYREEENGRGNFPPRFSGLQFPNYSSELNVNALELDDSALYLCASSTPGQGREQYFGPGTRLTVT.

With regard to this clone: The junction and the germline gene differ at one end; a read error may be behind it. The V call is TRBV5-4, the J call TRBJ2-7; D might be TRBD1 (7 bases). The germline V gene encodes CDR1 SGHNT and CDR2 YYREEE (reference sequence). The CDR3 is 17 amino acids. CDR3 residues: CAGSLDPGGPRSYEQYF. CDR3 DNA sequence: TGTGCCGGCAGCTTGGATCCAGGGGGGCCACGATCTTACGAGCAGTACTTC. The variable domain in full, completed from reference TRBV5-4 and TRBJ2-7, reads ETGVTQSPTHLIKTRGQQVTLRCSSQSGHNTVSWYQQALGQGPQFIFQYYREEENGRGNFPPRFSGLQFPNYSSELNVNALELDDSALYLCAGSLDPGGPRSYEQYFGPGTRLTVT.

The CDR3 protein is CASSVGQGLYGYTF. The CDR3 coding sequence is TGTGCCAGTAGTGTGGGGCAGGGTCTCTATGGCTACACCTTC. The chain uses TRBV19 and TRBJ1-2; D perhaps matches TRBD1 (5 bases). V was clipped by 5 bases and J by 4 bases, with 14 bases between them. The CDR3 extends over 14 amino acids. Germline values: CDR1 LNHDA, CDR2 SQIVND (reference sequence). Full variable domain (missing parts from reference TRBV19 and TRBJ1-2): DGGITQSPKYLFRKEGQNVTLSCEQNLNHDAMYWYRQDPGQGLRLIYYSQIVNDFQKGDIAEGYSVSREKKESFPLTVTSAQKNPTAFYLCASSVGQGLYGYTFGSGTRLTVV.

V and J are TRBV28 and TRBJ1-5; D gene ambiguous. The V end was cut by 5 bases, the J end by 6 bases, with 8 bases between. Germline V gene sequence: CDR1 MDHEN, CDR2 SYDVKM. CDR3 length: 12 amino acids. CDR3 in amino acids: CASSTTSQPQHF. CDR3 DNA sequence: TGTGCCAGCAGTACGACATCTCAGCCCCAGCATTTT.

This chain uses TRBV7-9 with TRBJ2-7, with 7 bases lining up with TRBD1. The CDR3 covers 13 residues. V dropped 4 bases and J dropped 3; count of bases not matched to a gene: 3. Germline loops: CDR1 SEHNR, CDR2 FQNEAQ (reference sequence). The CDR3 DNA reads TGTGCCAGCAGCTCAGACAGGGTCTACGAGCAGTACTTC. Its protein is CASSSDRVYEQYF.

The chain is built from TRBV19 and TRBJ2-2, with D possibly TRBD1 on 5 matching bases. V dropped 3 bases and J dropped 6 bases, with 14 bases sitting between them. CDR1 and CDR2 (germline): LNHDA, SQIVND (reference sequence). The CDR3 is made up of 15 amino acids. In nucleotides, the CDR3 is TGTGCCAGTAGTATTGAGGCAGGGTGGCCCGGGGAGCTGTTTTTT. Its translation is CASSIEAGWPGELFF.

The chain couples TRBV25-1 to TRBJ1-2; D is unresolved. Deletions cut 5 bases from V and 2 bases from J, with 9 bases between. This CDR3 has 13 amino acids. Germline CDR1 and CDR2: MGHDK and SYGVNS. CDR3 coding DNA: TGTGCCAGCAGTTCTGAGAGGAACTATGGCTACACCTTC. Its protein product is CASSSERNYGYTF.

This sequence joins TRBV11-3 and TRBJ2-2, with D maybe TRBD1 (5 bases). Per the germline V gene, CDR1 is SGHNT and CDR2 is YENEEA. The ends were cut back, 7 bases at V and 2 bases at J, with 11 bases in the middle. The CDR3 is 14 residues long. The CDR3, as DNA: TGTGCCAGCACTAGGGGCCAAAACACCGGGGAGCTGTTTTTT. Amino acid sequence: CASTRGQNTGELFF.